These T cell receptor beta chains were read from a single sample in a study of cytomegalovirus exposure and HLA in healthy donors. Generated by immunoSEQ multiplex PCR, the TCRdb table keeps only in-frame clones and is missing some. The sample shows roughly 92,000 clones, 80% of them seen only once. The sample consisted of PBMCs. The receptors derive from a woman between 50 and 59 years old in good health and CMV-seropositive. CDR3s include the opening cysteine and the closing phenylalanine or tryptophan. Fields, in order: J gene, D gene, V gene, clone size, CDR3 length, CDR3 DNA, CDR3 protein. A D gene is named only where the DNA matches it firmly. Expanded clones are given a class, and other clones once, few, many or no size at all.

TRBJ1-1 | TRBD1 | TRBV5-1 | . | 16 | TGCGCCAGCAGCCCGGACAGGGCCAGGGTGAACACTGAAGCTTTCTTT | CASSPDRARVNTEAFF
TRBJ1-5 | . | TRBV15 | once | 13 | TGTGCCACCAGCAGAGATCAGGGTCAGCCCCAGCATTTT | CATSRDQGQPQHF
TRBJ1-2 | . | TRBV18 | once | 13 | TGTGCCAGCTCACCGTTAGACAATAATGGCTACACCTTC | CASSPLDNNGYTF
TRBJ1-1 | . | TRBV11-3 | . | 16 | TGTGCCAGCAGCTCGGGATGGACAAGCAGGGGCACTGAAGCTTTCTTT | CASSSGWTSRGTEAFF
TRBJ2-5 | . | TRBV19 | . | 14 | TGTGCCAGTAGTCCGGTCGGGGGAAGGGAGACCCAGTACTTC | CASSPVGGRETQYF
TRBJ2-1 | . | TRBV11-3 | . | 15 | TGTGCCAGCAGCGCTGGACTGAACTCCTACAATGAGCAGTTCTTC | CASSAGLNSYNEQFF
TRBJ2-1 | . | TRBV6-1 | . | 14 | TGTGCCAGCACTGTGGGAGTAGTAGGCAATGAGCAGTTCTTC | CASTVGVVGNEQFF
TRBJ1-2 | . | TRBV5-1 | . | 14 | TGCGCCAGCACCCCGGACAGAACCCTCTATGGCTACACCTTC | CASTPDRTLYGYTF
TRBJ2-5 | TRBD2 | TRBV7-3 | . | 15 | TGTGCCAGCAGCTTTAGCGGGGGGCCCCAAGAGACCCAGTACTTC | CASSFSGGPQETQYF
TRBJ1-3 | . | TRBV5-1 | . | 14 | TGCGCCAGCAAGTCGGGGGACGAGGGAAACACCATATATTTT | CASKSGDEGNTIYF
TRBJ2-1 | . | TRBV9 | . | 16 | TGTGCCAGCAGCCCCAGACTAGTGGGCTCCTCCAATGAGCAGTTCTTC | CASSPRLVGSSNEQFF
TRBJ1-4 | . | TRBV4-2 | . | 18 | TGTGCCAGCAGCCAAGATCCTCGGAGGGTTGGGAGTGGCGAAAAACTGTTTTTT | CASSQDPRRVGSGEKLFF
TRBJ2-2 | TRBD2 | TRBV7-2 | . | 16 | TGTGCCAGCAGCTTAGATGGGGGTAGCGGGACCGGGGAGCTGTTTTTT | CASSLDGGSGTGELFF
TRBJ2-5 | . | TRBV9 | . | 14 | TGTGCCAGCAGTCTCGGAGGGGCCCAAGAGACCCAGTACTTC | CASSLGGAQETQYF
TRBJ2-7 | TRBD2 | TRBV29-1 | . | 12 | TGCAGCGTAGAGCGGGGGGGCGGCGAGCAGTACTTC | CSVERGGGEQYF
TRBJ2-7 | . | TRBV2 | . | 15 | TGTGCCAGCAGTGACCTGGGGGGGGCCCCCTACGAGCAGTACTTC | CASSDLGGAPYEQYF
TRBJ1-5 | . | TRBV4-2 | . | 16 | TGTGCCAGCAGCGCGCTGGGGAGGAGGGGCAATCAGCCCCAGCATTTT | CASSALGRRGNQPQHF
TRBJ1-2 | . | TRBV10-3 | once | 13 | TGTGCCATCAGTGAGTCGCGAAGCTATGGCTACACCTTC | CAISESRSYGYTF
TRBJ1-1 | TRBD1 | TRBV11-2 | . | 16 | TGTGCCAGCAGCCTAAGAACGGGACAGGGCTACACTGAAGCTTTCTTT | CASSLRTGQGYTEAFF
TRBJ1-1 | TRBD1 | TRBV27 | once | 16 | TGTGCCAGCAGTTTATCTGCCACAGGGGCCAACACTGAAGCTTTCTTT | CASSLSATGANTEAFF
TRBJ2-7 | TRBD2 | TRBV7-9 | . | 13 | TGTGCCAGCAGCTTCTCGACTAGCGGGGGCCGATACTTC | CASSFSTSGGRYF
TRBJ1-3 | . | TRBV19 | . | 15 | TGTGCCAGTAGCCCCCAGGGCTTCTCTGGAAACACCATATATTTT | CASSPQGFSGNTIYF
TRBJ2-5 | TRBD2 | TRBV5-5 | . | 14 | TGTGCCAGCAGCTTGGCTAGCGGCCAAGAGACCCAGTACTTC | CASSLASGQETQYF
TRBJ2-1 | TRBD2 | TRBV10-1 | . | 18 | TGCGCCAGCAGTGAGAAGCGGGGCCTTGATAGCTCCTACAATGAGCAGTTCTTC | CASSEKRGLDSSYNEQFF
TRBJ1-5 | TRBD1 | TRBV18 | . | 15 | TGTGCCAGCTCACCACAGGGGGCTGGGAATCAGCCCCAGCATTTT | CASSPQGAGNQPQHF
TRBJ2-1 | . | TRBV5-6 | once | 15 | TGTGCCAGCAGCCCTTTTAGGGACTTCTACAATGAGCAGTTCTTC | CASSPFRDFYNEQFF
TRBJ2-3 | . | TRBV5-1 | . | 14 | TGCGCCAGCAGCCCGTGGGCAGGCACAGATACGCAGTATTTT | CASSPWAGTDTQYF
TRBJ1-2 | TRBD1 | TRBV19 | . | 13 | TGTGCCAGTAGTATAGATCGGACAGGACGCTACACCTTC | CASSIDRTGRYTF
TRBJ1-1 | . | TRBV2 | . | 14 | TGTGCCAGCCTCCTGGACATAAGGAACACTGAAGCTTTCTTT | CASLLDIRNTEAFF
TRBJ2-7 | TRBD2 | TRBV13 | . | 18 | TGTGCCAGCAGCGCAACATGGGGTTTGACTAGCGCGGCCTACGAGCAGTACTTC | CASSATWGLTSAAYEQYF
TRBJ1-2 | TRBD1 | TRBV7-2 | . | 14 | TGTGCCAGCAGCCGGGACAGGGCCTCCTATGGCTACACCTTC | CASSRDRASYGYTF
TRBJ2-6 | . | TRBV5-4 | . | 15 | TGTGCCAGCAGCTTGGGGGGAGCTGGGGCCAACGTCCTGACTTTC | CASSLGGAGANVLTF
TRBJ1-1 | . | TRBV5-1 | few | 15 | TGCGCCAGCAGCTCCCTGGGCCCCAGAAACACTGAAGCTTTCTTT | CASSSLGPRNTEAFF
TRBJ1-2 | TRBD1 | TRBV6-5 | . | 13 | TGTGCCAGCAGTACGGACAGGGTAAAGGGCTACACCTTC | CASSTDRVKGYTF
TRBJ1-5 | . | TRBV10-2 | . | 12 | TGCGCCAGCAGTGATGCGTTTCAGCCCCAGCATTTT | CASSDAFQPQHF
TRBJ2-5 | TRBD2 | TRBV4-1 | . | 14 | TGCGCCAGCAGCCGATCCACTAGCGGGGAGACCCAGTACTTC | CASSRSTSGETQYF
TRBJ1-2 | . | TRBV7-9 | . | 12 | TGTGCCAGCAGCTTCAACCGTGAGGGCTACACCTTC | CASSFNREGYTF
TRBJ2-5 | TRBD1 | TRBV6-5 | . | 12 | TGTGCCAGCAGTCCAGGGGGAGAGACCCAGTACTTC | CASSPGGETQYF
TRBJ1-4 | . | TRBV18 | . | 15 | TGTGCCAGCTCACCGCTCAGGTTAGATGGAGAAAAACTGTTTTTT | CASSPLRLDGEKLFF
TRBJ1-4 | . | TRBV7-9 | . | 13 | TGTGCCAGCAGCTTTGGAGAAGTTGAAAAACTGTTTTTT | CASSFGEVEKLFF
TRBJ1-2 | TRBD1 | TRBV13 | . | 15 | TGTGCCAGCAGCTTACGCCTGGACAGGGGAAATGGCTACACCTTC | CASSLRLDRGNGYTF
TRBJ1-2 | . | TRBV9 | . | 14 | TGTGCCAGCAGCGTAGATTCAGCAGGCTATGGCTACACCTTC | CASSVDSAGYGYTF
TRBJ1-3 | . | TRBV5-6 | once | 15 | TGTGCCAGCAGCTTCGGAGGTGACTCTGGAAACACCATATATTTT | CASSFGGDSGNTIYF
TRBJ2-7 | . | TRBV15 | . | 17 | TGTGCCACCAGCAGAGGGCGGTTCCGACAGGCCACCTACGAGCAGTACTTC | CATSRGRFRQATYEQYF
TRBJ2-3 | . | TRBV5-1 | . | 14 | TGCGCCAGCAGCTTGAACGCAGGCACAGATACGCAGTATTTT | CASSLNAGTDTQYF
TRBJ1-2 | TRBD1 | TRBV5-8 | . | 15 | TGTGCCAGCAGCACAACAGGGGGCATGAACTATGGCTACACCTTC | CASSTTGGMNYGYTF
TRBJ1-6 | TRBD1 | TRBV27 | . | 14 | TGTGCCAGCAGTTTACAGGGGGATGGTTCACCCCTCCACTTT | CASSLQGDGSPLHF
TRBJ2-5 | . | TRBV4-2 | . | 15 | TGTGCCAGCAGCCAAGAGGGGCTAGGGGAAGAGACCCAGTACTTC | CASSQEGLGEETQYF
TRBJ2-7 | . | TRBV9 | . | 15 | TGTGCCAGCAGCGCGAACACAGGGAGCTCCTACGAGCAGTACTTC | CASSANTGSSYEQYF
TRBJ2-7 | . | TRBV30 | once | 16 | TGTGCCTGGAGTATACCTGGGGCAGTTCCCCTGGGCGAGCAGTACTTC | CAWSIPGAVPLGEQYF
TRBJ1-6 | . | TRBV2 | few | 15 | TGTGCCAGCAGTTCCCTAGGATTGGATAATTCACCCCTCCACTTT | CASSSLGLDNSPLHF
TRBJ2-1 | TRBD2 | TRBV15 | few | 16 | TGTGCCACCAGGCATCAGACTAGCGGAATTCCCCATGAGCAGTTCTTC | CATRHQTSGIPHEQFF
TRBJ1-5 | TRBD1 | TRBV13 | . | 14 | TGTGCCAGCAGCCACAGGGGTGTAGGGCAGCCCCAGCATTTT | CASSHRGVGQPQHF
TRBJ2-2 | TRBD1 | TRBV18 | . | 18 | TGTGCCAGCTCACCCCGGACAGGGGGCGCGGGTTACACCGGGGAGCTGTTTTTT | CASSPRTGGAGYTGELFF
TRBJ2-3 | TRBD2 | TRBV30 | . | 16 | TGTGCCTGGAGTACTCCTAGCGGGGGGGCTTGGGATACGCAGTATTTT | CAWSTPSGGAWDTQYF
TRBJ1-1 | . | TRBV6-1 | . | 15 | TGTGCCAGCAGTGGGGCAGGAGGGGTTGACACTGAAGCTTTCTTT | CASSGAGGVDTEAFF
TRBJ1-1 | . | TRBV9 | . | 13 | TGTGCCAGCAGCGTAGACCGGGACACTGAAGCTTTCTTT | CASSVDRDTEAFF
TRBJ2-3 | . | TRBV10-3 | . | 16 | TGTGCCATCAGTGAGTCAGCAGGGTTTGTCACAGATACGCAGTATTTT | CAISESAGFVTDTQYF
TRBJ1-1 | . | TRBV15 | . | 14 | TGTGCCACCAGCATAAGTGGCCGGGGGGCTGAAGCTTTCTTT | CATSISGRGAEAFF
TRBJ1-4 | . | TRBV27 | . | 16 | TGTGCCAGCAGTCCCGGCTCGTTCCTAGGAGGAGAAAAACTGTTTTTT | CASSPGSFLGGEKLFF